This T cell receptor beta chain appears in the sequencing data of a study of blood T cells in healthy people across ages. Trimming removed 4 bases at V and 6 bases at J, with 16 bases between. The CDR3 covers 14 residues. The germline V gene has CDR1 SGHRS and CDR2 YFSETQ. On this clonotype itself: Antigen unknown. A read error may be the cause here, since a much bigger clone is one base away.

It was with a sample-barcoded 5' primer and a J-beta primer mix that a second PCR of about 6 to 12 cycles was run. Sequencing of every sample gave 2.5 million or more CDR3-containing paired-end reads. MiXCR was run by TCRdb on the 5' RACE reads, yielding one entry per CDR3 protein. The sample includes fewer than 900,000 distinct CDR3 sequences, roughly 34% of them seen just once. Study-wide results and caveats: The percentage of naive T cells correlated strongly with TCR beta diversity.

Extraction of total RNA produced a minimum of 5.5 micrograms from each sample. The J gene is TRBJ1-2, the V gene TRBV5-1; D remains ambiguous. This receptor was identified in a man between 18 and 29 years old in good health. The specimen was blood. The CDR3 bases are TGCGCCAGCAGCGCGTCTCATACAGCTGATGGCTACACCTTC. It yields the protein CASSASHTADGYTF.